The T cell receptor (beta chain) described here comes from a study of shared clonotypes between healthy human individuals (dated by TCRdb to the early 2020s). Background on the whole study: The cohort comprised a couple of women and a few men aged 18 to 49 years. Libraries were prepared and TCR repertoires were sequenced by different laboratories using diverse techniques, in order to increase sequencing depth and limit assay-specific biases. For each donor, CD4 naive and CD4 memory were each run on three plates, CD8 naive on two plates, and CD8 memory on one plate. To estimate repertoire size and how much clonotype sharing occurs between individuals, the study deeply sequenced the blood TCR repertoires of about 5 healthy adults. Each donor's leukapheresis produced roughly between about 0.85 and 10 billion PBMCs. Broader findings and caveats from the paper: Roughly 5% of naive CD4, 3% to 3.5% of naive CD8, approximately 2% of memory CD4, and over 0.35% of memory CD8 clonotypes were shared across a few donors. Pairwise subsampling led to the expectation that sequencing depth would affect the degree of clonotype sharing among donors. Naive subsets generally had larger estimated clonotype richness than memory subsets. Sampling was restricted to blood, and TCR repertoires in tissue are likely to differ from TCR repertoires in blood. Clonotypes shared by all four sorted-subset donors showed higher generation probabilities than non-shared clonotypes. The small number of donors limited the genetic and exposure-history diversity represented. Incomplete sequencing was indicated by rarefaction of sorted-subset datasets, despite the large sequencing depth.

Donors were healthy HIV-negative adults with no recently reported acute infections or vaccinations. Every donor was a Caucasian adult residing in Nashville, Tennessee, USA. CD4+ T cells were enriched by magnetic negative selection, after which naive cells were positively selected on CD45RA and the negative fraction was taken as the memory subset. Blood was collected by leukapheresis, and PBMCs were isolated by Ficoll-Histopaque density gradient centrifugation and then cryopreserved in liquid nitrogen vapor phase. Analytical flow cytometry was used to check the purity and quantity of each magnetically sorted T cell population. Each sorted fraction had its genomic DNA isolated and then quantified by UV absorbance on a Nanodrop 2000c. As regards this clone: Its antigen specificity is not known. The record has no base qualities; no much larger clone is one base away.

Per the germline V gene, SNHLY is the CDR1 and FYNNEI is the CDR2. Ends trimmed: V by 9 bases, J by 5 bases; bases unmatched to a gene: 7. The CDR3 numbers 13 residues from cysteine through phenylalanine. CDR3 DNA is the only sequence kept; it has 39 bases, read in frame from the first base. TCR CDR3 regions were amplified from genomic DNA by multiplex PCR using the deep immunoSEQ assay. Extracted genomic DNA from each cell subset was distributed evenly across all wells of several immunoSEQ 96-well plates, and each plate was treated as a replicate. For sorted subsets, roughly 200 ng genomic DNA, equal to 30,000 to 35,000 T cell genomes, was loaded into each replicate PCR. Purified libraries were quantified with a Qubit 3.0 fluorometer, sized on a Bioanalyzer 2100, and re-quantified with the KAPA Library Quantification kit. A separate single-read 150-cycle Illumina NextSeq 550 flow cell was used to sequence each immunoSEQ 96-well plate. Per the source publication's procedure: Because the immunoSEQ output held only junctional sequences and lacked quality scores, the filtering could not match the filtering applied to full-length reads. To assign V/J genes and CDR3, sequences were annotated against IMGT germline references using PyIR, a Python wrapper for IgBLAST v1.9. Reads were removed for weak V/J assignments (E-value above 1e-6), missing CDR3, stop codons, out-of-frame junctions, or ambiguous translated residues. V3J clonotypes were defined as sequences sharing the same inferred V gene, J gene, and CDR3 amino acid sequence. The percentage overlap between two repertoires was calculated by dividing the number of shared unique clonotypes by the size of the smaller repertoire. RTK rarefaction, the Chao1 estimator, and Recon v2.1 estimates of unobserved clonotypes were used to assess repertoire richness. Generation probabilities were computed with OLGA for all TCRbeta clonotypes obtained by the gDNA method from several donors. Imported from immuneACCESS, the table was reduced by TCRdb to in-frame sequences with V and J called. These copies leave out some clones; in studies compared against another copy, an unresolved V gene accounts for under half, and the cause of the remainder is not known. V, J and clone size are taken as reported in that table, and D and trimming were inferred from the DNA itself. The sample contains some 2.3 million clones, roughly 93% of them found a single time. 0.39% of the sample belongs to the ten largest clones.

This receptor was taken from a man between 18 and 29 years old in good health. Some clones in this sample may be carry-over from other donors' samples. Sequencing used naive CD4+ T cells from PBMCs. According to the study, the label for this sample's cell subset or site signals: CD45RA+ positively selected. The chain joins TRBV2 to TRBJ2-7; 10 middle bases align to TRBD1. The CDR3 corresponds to CARAGQGGHEQYF. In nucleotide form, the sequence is TGTGCCAGAGCCGGACAGGGGGGCCACGAGCAGTACTTC.